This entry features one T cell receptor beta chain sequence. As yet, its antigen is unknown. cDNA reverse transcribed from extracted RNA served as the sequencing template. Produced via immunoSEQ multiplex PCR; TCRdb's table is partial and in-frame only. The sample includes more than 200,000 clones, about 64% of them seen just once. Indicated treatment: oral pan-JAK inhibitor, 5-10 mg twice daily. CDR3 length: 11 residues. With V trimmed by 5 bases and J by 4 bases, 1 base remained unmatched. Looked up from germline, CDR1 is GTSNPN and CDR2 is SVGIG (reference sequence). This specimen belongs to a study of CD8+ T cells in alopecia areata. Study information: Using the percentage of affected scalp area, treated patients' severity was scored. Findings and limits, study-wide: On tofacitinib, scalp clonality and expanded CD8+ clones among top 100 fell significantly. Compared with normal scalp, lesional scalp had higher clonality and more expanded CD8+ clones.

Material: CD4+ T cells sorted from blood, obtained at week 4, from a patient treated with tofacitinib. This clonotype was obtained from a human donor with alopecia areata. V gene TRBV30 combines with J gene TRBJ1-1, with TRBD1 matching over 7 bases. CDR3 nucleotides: TGTGCCTGGCAGGGGGGCACTGAAGCTTTCTTT. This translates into CAWQGGTEAFF.